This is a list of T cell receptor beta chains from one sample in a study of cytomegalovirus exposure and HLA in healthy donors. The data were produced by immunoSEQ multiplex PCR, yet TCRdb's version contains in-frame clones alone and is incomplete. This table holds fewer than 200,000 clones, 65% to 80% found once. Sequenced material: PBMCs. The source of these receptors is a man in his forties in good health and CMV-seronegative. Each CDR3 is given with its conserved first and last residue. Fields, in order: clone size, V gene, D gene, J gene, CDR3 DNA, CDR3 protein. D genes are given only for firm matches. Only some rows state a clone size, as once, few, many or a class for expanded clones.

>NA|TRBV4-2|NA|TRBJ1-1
TGTGCCAGCAGCCAAGATGCAACAGGGAGTAGCTGGGCTTTCTTT
CASSQDATGSSWAFF
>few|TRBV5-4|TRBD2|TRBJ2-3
TGTGCCAGCAGCTTGGAACTAGCGGGTGCAGATACGCAGTATTTT
CASSLELAGADTQYF
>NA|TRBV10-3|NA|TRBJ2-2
TGTGCCATCAGTTTACAACCGAACACCGGGGAGCTGTTTTTT
CAISLQPNTGELFF
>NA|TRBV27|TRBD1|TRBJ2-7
TGTGCCACCCGGACAGGCCCCTACGAGCAGTACTTC
CATRTGPYEQYF
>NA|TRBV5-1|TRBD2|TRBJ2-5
TGCGCCAGCAGCTTGATTGGCGCTAGCGGTCAAGAGACCCAGTACTTC
CASSLIGASGQETQYF
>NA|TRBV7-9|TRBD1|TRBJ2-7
TGTGCCAGCAGCTTGTACCGGGACAGGGCAAGGTTGGCCTACGAGCAGTACTTC
CASSLYRDRARLAYEQYF
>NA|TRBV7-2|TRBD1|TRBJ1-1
TGTGCCAGCAGCCTGGACAGGGGAAAGAAGGCTTTCTTT
CASSLDRGKKAFF
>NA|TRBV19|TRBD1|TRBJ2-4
TGTGCCAGTAGTACCCCGGGACAGGGGACCAAAAACATTCAGTACTTC
CASSTPGQGTKNIQYF
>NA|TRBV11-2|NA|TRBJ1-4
TGTGCCAGCAGCTTAGCCCCCGTAGATAAACTGTTTTTT
CASSLAPVDKLFF
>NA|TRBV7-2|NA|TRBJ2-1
TGTGCCAGCAGCTTACGGGGGATGATTAATGAGCAGTTCTTC
CASSLRGMINEQFF
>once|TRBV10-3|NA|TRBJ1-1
TGTGCCATCAGTGGGGCGAACACTGAAGCTTTCTTT
CAISGANTEAFF
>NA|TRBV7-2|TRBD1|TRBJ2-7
TGTGCCAGCAGCTTAGCGGCAGGGGGTGTACGCTACGAGCAGTACTTC
CASSLAAGGVRYEQYF
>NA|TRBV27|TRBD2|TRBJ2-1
TGTGCCAGCACTAACAGCCGCCGGGGGGGGAGGCTAAGCTCCTACAATGAGCAGTTCTTC
CASTNSRRGGRLSSYNEQFF
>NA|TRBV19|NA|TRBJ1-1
TGTGCCAGTAGTATAGGGGGATCGGCAGGGGTTACTGAAGCTTTCTTT
CASSIGGSAGVTEAFF
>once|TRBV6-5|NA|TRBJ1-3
TGTGCCAGCAGTTCCCCCGGGACTCGGGGAAACACCATATATTTT
CASSSPGTRGNTIYF
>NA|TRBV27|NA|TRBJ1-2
TGTGCCAGCAGTTCCCCAGGAGGACGCGGCTACACCTTC
CASSSPGGRGYTF
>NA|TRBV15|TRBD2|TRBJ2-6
TGTGCCACCAGCAGAGGCGGTAGCGGGAGGCATGGGGCCAACGTCCTGACTTTC
CATSRGGSGRHGANVLTF
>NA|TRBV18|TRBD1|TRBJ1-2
TGTGCCAGCTCACCACTCCATTCGACAGGGGTTACTAACTATGGCTACACCTTC
CASSPLHSTGVTNYGYTF
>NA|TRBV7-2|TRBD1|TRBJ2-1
TGTGCCAGCAGCTCAAACAGGGGGTTCTCCTACAATGAGCAGTTCTTC
CASSSNRGFSYNEQFF
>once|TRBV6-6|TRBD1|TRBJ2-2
TGTGCCAGCAGTCTCACAGGGGTTCTAACCGGGGAGCTGTTTTTT
CASSLTGVLTGELFF
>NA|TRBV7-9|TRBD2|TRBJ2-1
TGTGCCAGCAGCGTGTTAGGGGCGGGAGGAAGCAATAAGCAGTTCTTC
CASSVLGAGGSNKQFF
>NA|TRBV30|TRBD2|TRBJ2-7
TGTGCCTGGAGGGGGGGAGGGACCTACGAGCAGTACTTC
CAWRGGGTYEQYF
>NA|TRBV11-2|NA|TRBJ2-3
TGTGCCAGCAGCTTGCAGGATTGGGGCACAGATACGCAGTATTTT
CASSLQDWGTDTQYF
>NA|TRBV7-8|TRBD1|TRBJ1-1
TGTGCCAGCAGCTTAGCGGGGACAGGGGGCACTGAAGCTTTCTTT
CASSLAGTGGTEAFF
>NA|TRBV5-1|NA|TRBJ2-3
TGCGCCAGCAGCTTGGAAACTAGCACAGATACGCAGTATTTT
CASSLETSTDTQYF
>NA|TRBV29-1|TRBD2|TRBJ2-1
TGCAGCGTTGGCGCGGGAGGGCCGTCTGATGAGCAGTTCTTC
CSVGAGGPSDEQFF
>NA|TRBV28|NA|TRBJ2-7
TGTGCCAGCACCCCAGGCGGGGAAACTTGGCACGAGCAGTACTTC
CASTPGGETWHEQYF
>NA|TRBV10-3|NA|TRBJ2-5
TGTGCCATCAGAGGCGGCAGGGAAGAGACCCAGTACTTC
CAIRGGREETQYF
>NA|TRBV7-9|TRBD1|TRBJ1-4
TGTTCCAGCAGCGCCGGGACAGAATCAACTAATGAAAAACTGTTTTTT
CSSSAGTESTNEKLFF
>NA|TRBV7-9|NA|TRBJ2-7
TGTGCCAGCAGCTTAAGCGGTAACCTAGTTGGGCAGTACTTC
CASSLSGNLVGQYF
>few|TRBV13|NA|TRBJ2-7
TGTGCCAGCAGCTTAGGCGGTACCGAGCAGTACTTC
CASSLGGTEQYF
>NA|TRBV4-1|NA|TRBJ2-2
TGCGCCAGCAGCCAACGACAGGCGAACACCGGGGAGCTGTTTTTT
CASSQRQANTGELFF
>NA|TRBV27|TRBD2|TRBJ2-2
TGTGCCAGCAGTTTATCTTGGAGGACTAGCGGCACGAACACCGGGGAGCTGTTTTTT
CASSLSWRTSGTNTGELFF
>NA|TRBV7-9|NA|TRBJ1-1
TGTGCCAGCAGCCTAATAAACACTGAAGCTTTCTTT
CASSLINTEAFF
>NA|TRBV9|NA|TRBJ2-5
TGTGCCAGCAGCGCTTCGGGGGAGACCCAGTACTTC
CASSASGETQYF
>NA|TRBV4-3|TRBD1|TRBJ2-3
TGCGCCAGCAGCCAGACAGGGAGCGGCACAGATACGCAGTATTTT
CASSQTGSGTDTQYF
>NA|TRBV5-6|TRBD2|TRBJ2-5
TGTGCCAGCAGCTTAACGAGACTAGCGGGAAAAGAGACCCAGTACTTC
CASSLTRLAGKETQYF
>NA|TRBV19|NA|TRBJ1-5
TGTGCCAGTAGTACCTTCAGGGGACAGCCCCAGCATTTT
CASSTFRGQPQHF
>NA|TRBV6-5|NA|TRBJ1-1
TGTGCCAGCAGAGGAGCTGCGAACACTGAAGCTTTCTTT
CASRGAANTEAFF
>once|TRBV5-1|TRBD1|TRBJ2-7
TGCGCCAGCAGCTTGGACAGGGGTCACTCCTACGAGCAGTACTTC
CASSLDRGHSYEQYF
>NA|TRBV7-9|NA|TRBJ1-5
TGTTCCAGCAGCTTGGAGACAGTCCAGCCCCAGCATTTT
CSSSLETVQPQHF
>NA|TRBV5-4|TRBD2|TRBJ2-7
TGTGCCAGCAGCTGGGGGACTAGCGGGTCCTACGAGCAGTACTTC
CASSWGTSGSYEQYF
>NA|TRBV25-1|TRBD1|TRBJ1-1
TGTGCCAGCAACGACAGGGGAATGAACACTGAAGCTTTCTTT
CASNDRGMNTEAFF